This T cell receptor beta chain stems from a study of blood T cell repertoires in COVID-19. Study-level background: Whether acute or convalescent, the COVID-19 samples came from the United States, Italy and Spain. T cells, B-cell-depleted T cells, or PBMCs supplied cDNA or gDNA.

Original methodology: Reference gene primers were amplified, and this amplification served to estimate nucleated cell counts. Profiling relied on immunoSEQ multiplex PCR, and the TCRdb table lists in-frame clones only, not all of them. The DNA gave D and trimming, while V, J and clone size come from that table. This table holds 200,000 to 250,000 clones, about four fifths found once. V was trimmed by 1 base and J by 7 bases, leaving 13 bases between them. This CDR3 region has 14 residues. CDR1 MNHEY and CDR2 SMNVEV come from the germline V gene (reference sequence). Sequencing input: peripheral blood. The V gene is TRBV27, the J gene TRBJ1-1; D gene unclear. This TCR was sampled from a woman in her forties with acute or convalescent COVID-19. CDR3 nucleotides: TGTGCCAGCAGTTTATTGGGCAGGAGGAATGAAGCTTTCTTT. Its translation: CASSLLGRRNEAFF.